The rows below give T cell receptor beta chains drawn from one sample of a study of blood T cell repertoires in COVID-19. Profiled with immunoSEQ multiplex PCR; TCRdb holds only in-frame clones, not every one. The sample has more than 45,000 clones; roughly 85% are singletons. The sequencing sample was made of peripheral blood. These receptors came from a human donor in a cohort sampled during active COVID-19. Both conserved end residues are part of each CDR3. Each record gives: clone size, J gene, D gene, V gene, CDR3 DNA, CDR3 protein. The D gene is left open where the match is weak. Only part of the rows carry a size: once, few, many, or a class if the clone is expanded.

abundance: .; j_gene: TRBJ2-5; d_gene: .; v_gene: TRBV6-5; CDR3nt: TGTGCCAGCAGACGCAGGGAGACCCAGTACTTC; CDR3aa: CASRRRETQYF
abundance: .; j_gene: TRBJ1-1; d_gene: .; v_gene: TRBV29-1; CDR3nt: TGCAGCGCAGAGATGGGGGGGAACACTGAAGCTTTCTTT; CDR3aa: CSAEMGGNTEAFF
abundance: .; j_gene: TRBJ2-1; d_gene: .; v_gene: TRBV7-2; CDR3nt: TGTGCCAGCAGCCCAACCCTATCCTTCTACAATGAGCAGTTCTTC; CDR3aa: CASSPTLSFYNEQFF
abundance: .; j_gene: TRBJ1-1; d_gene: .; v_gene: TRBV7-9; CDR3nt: TGTGCCAGCAGCTTTGAGGGCAGGGCTTTCTTT; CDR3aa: CASSFEGRAFF
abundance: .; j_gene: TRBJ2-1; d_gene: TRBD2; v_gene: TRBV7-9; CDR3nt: TGTGCCAGCAGCCCTAAGACTAGCGGGCTCCCCGATGAGCAGTTCTTC; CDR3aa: CASSPKTSGLPDEQFF
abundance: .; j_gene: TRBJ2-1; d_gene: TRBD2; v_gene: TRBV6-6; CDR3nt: TGTGCCAGCAGTGGGACTAGCGGATCTCCGCAGTTCTTC; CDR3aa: CASSGTSGSPQFF
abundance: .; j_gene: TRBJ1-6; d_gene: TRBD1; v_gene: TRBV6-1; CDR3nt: TGTGCCAGCAGTGAGGATCGGACAGGGTGGAATTCACCCCTCCACTTT; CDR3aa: CASSEDRTGWNSPLHF
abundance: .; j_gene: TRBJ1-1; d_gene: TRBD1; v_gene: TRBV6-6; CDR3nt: TGTGCCAGCAGTAACTCCGACAGGGCGAACACTGAAGCTTTCTTT; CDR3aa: CASSNSDRANTEAFF
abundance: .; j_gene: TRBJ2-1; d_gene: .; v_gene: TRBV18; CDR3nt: TGTGCCAGCTCACCAGGACAGCTTAATGAGCAGTTCTTC; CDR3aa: CASSPGQLNEQFF
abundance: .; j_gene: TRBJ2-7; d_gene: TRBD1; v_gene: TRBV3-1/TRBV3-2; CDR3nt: TGTGCCAGCAGCCGCTCGGGACAGCTCTACGAGCAGTACTTC; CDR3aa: CASSRSGQLYEQYF
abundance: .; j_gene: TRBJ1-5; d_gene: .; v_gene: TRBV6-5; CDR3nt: TGTGCCAGCAGTACACAGTCTAATCAGCCCCAGCATTTT; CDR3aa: CASSTQSNQPQHF
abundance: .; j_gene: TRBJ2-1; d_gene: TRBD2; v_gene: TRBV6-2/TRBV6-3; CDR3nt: TGTGCCAGCAGTTGGCCCCGGGCTAGCGGGTTAATTGATGAGCAGTTCTTC; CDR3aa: CASSWPRASGLIDEQFF
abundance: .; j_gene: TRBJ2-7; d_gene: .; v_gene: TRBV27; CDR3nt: TGTGCCAGCAGTTCGGCAGGGCACTCCTACGAGCAGTACTTC; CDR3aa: CASSSAGHSYEQYF
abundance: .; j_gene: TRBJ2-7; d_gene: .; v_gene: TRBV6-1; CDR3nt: TGTGCCAGCAGTGAAGCGCGGGCATCCCGCGAGCAGTACTTC; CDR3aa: CASSEARASREQYF
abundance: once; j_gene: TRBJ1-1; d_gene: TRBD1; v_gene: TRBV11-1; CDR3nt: TGTGCCAGCAGCACGGACAGGGGGCACACTGAAGCTTTCTTT; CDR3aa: CASSTDRGHTEAFF
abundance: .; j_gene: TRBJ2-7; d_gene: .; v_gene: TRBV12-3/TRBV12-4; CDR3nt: TGTGCCAGCAGGAGGGGGGGGTCCTACGAGCAGTACTTC; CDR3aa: CASRRGGSYEQYF
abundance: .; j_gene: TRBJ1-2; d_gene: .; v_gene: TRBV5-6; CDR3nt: TGTGCCAGCAGGGGGGCCGGCTATGGCTACACCTTC; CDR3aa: CASRGAGYGYTF
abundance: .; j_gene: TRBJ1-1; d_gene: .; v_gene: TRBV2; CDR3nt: TGTGCCAGCAGTGATCGAGGGCAGATGAACACTGAAGCTTTCTTT; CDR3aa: CASSDRGQMNTEAFF
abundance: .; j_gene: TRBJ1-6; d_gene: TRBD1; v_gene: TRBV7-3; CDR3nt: TGTGCCAGCAGGTTACAGGGGGATTCACCCCTCCACTTT; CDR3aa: CASRLQGDSPLHF
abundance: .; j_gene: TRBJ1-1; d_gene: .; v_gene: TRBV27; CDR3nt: TGTGCCAGCAGTTTGAGAAGAGGCACTGAAGCTTTCTTT; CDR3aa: CASSLRRGTEAFF
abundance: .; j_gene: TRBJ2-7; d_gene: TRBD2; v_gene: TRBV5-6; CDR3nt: TGTGCCAGCAGCTTGAGCGGGGCTCCCTACGAGCAGTACTTC; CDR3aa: CASSLSGAPYEQYF
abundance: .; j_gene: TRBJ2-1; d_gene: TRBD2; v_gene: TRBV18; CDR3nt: TGTGCCAGCTCACCTGCGGGTAGCGGGTATGTTAATGAGCAGTTCTTC; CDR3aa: CASSPAGSGYVNEQFF
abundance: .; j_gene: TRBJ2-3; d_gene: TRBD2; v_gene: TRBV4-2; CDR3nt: TGTGCCAGCAGCCAAGACTTGCGTCAAACTAGCGGGAGGGCCGACTGGGGGACGCAGTATTTT; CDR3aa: CASSQDLRQTSGRADWGTQYF
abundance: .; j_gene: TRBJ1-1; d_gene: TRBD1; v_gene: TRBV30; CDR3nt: TGTGCCTGGACAGGGGGGTGGAGGAACACTGAAGCTTTCTTT; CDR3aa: CAWTGGWRNTEAFF
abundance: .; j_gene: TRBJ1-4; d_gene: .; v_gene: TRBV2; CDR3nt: TGTGCCAGCACTGCCCACCTATCCTCTGAAAAACTGTTTTTT; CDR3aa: CASTAHLSSEKLFF
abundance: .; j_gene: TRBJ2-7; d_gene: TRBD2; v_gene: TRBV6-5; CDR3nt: TGTGCCAGCAGTCGTGGGGGGGAGGGTAGAAGGGAGCAGTACTTC; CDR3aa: CASSRGGEGRREQYF
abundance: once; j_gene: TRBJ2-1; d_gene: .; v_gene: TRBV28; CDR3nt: TGTGCCAGCTCCCGGAGGAATGAGCAGTTCTTC; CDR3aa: CASSRRNEQFF
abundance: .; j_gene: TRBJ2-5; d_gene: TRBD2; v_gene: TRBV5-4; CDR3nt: TGTGCCAGCAGCTTTAGCGGGGGAGACCAAGAGACCCAGTACTTC; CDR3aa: CASSFSGGDQETQYF
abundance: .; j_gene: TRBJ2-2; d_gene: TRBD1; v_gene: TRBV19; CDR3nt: TGTGCCAGTAGTACACGGGACAGACTAATAGCGAACACCGGGGAGCTGTTTTTT; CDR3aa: CASSTRDRLIANTGELFF
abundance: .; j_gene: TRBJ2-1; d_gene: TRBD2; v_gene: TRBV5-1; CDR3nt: TGCGCCAGCAGCTTGAGCCTAGCGGGAGGGGCGAATGAGCAGTTCTTC; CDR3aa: CASSLSLAGGANEQFF
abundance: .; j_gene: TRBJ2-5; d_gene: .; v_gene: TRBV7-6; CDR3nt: TGTGCCAGCACTTCCCAGGGAGGTCTGCGTGGGGAGACCCAGTACTTC; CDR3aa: CASTSQGGLRGETQYF
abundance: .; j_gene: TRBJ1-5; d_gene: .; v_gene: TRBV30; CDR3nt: TGTGCCTGGAGTGTACAAGGGGGGGTCCTTAGCAATCAGCCCCAGCATTTT; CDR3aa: CAWSVQGGVLSNQPQHF
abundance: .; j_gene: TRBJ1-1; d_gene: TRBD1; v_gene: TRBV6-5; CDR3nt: TGTGCCAGCAGCACCGGACAGGCGAACACTGAAGCTTTCTTT; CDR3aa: CASSTGQANTEAFF
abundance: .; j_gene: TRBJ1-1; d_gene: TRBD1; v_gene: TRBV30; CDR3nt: TGTGCCTGGAGTTCACGGACAGGGGGCTACACTGAAGCTTTCTTT; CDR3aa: CAWSSRTGGYTEAFF
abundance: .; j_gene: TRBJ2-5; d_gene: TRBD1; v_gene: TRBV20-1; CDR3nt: TGCAGTGTTGACAGGGAAGAGACCCAGTACTTC; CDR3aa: CSVDREETQYF
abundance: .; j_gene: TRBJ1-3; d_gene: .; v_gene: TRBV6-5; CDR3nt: TGTGCCAGCAGCAGACAGGACTCTGGAAACACCATATATTTT; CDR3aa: CASSRQDSGNTIYF
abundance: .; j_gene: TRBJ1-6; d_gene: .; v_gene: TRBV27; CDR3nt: TGTGCCAGCAGTTGGGCTAATTCACCCCTCCACTTT; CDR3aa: CASSWANSPLHF
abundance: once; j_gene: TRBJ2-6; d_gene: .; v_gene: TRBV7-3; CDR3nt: TGTGCCAGCAGCTATGACAGGCCTGGGGCCAACGTCCTGACTTTC; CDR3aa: CASSYDRPGANVLTF
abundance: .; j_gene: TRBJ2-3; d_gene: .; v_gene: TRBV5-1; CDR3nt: TGCGCCAGCGGACTATTGGAGGGCCGAACAGATACGCAGTATTTT; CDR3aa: CASGLLEGRTDTQYF
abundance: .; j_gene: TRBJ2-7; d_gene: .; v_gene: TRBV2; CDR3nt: TGTGCCAGCAGTGGCCTCCTAGGACAGCTTGGCGAGCAGTACTTC; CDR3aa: CASSGLLGQLGEQYF